A single sample gave rise to the 16 T cell receptor beta chains below, sequenced in a study of blood T cell repertoires in COVID-19. The repertoire was sequenced with immunoSEQ multiplex PCR; TCRdb's copy has only in-frame clones and lacks some. The repertoire holds approximately 300,000 clones, with roughly 87% as singletons. Sequencing was done on a sample of PBMCs or T cells enriched from blood (not recorded which). Receptor source: a woman aged 25 to 39 who had recovered from COVID-19.

The chain uses TRBV6-6 and TRBJ2-1; TRBD2 aligns across 9 bases. The ends lost 2 bases at V and 10 bases at J; junction bases unmatched: 9. The CDR3 covers 15 residues. Germline CDR1 is MNHNY and CDR2 is SVGAGI (reference sequence). The CDR3 DNA reads TGTGCCAGCAGTTACGGCGAGCGGGGGGCACAAGAGCAGTTCTTC. Amino acids: CASSYGERGAQEQFF.

The rearrangement links TRBV3-1 (or the pseudogene TRBV3-2) to TRBJ1-5; the D is unclear. Germline lookup yields CDR1 LGHDT and CDR2 YNNKEL (reference sequence). The V end lost 0 bases, the J end lost 4 bases, and 10 bases lay between the germline ends. The CDR3 runs 15 residues. The CDR3 nucleotides read TGTGCCAGCAGCCAAGACTTCGGGAAGAATCAGCCCCAGCATTTT. As protein: CASSQDFGKNQPQHF.

The genes are TRBV3-1 (or the pseudogene TRBV3-2) and TRBJ1-2; 8 bases are shared with TRBD1. There are 17 residues in the CDR3. The germline gives CDR1 LGHDT, CDR2 YNNKEL (reference sequence). With V trimmed by 0 bases and J by 3 bases, 9 bases remained unmatched. The CDR3 nucleotides are TGTGCCAGCAGCCAAGATCACAGAGTACAGGGGGACTATGGCTACACCTTC. Translation: CASSQDHRVQGDYGYTF.

CDR3 sequence (DNA): TGTGCCAGCAGTGCTCTAGCGGGGGGCACAGATACGCAGTATTTT. Translation: CASSALAGGTDTQYF. The rearrangement uses TRBV2 and TRBJ2-3; TRBD2 matches at 10 bases. CDR3 length: 15 residues. After removal of 4 bases from V and 1 base from J, the junction contained 2 bases not matched to a gene. Germline V lookup: CDR1 SNHLY, CDR2 FYNNEI.

The chain has TRBV6-1 and TRBJ1-1, with D possibly TRBD1 on 5 matching bases. V gave up 1 base and J gave up 2 bases, with 11 bases separating them. This CDR3 is 15 amino acids long. Germline V gives CDR1 MNHNS, CDR2 SASEGT. The CDR3 sequence is CASSEVRARNTEAFF. As DNA, the CDR3 is TGTGCCAGCAGTGAAGTCAGGGCTAGAAACACTGAAGCTTTCTTT.

The V call is TRBV5-6, the J call TRBJ1-5; no definite D call. The CDR3 has 14 amino acids. Trimming left V 0 bases short and J 3 bases short, with 7 bases between. The germline CDR1 and CDR2 sequences are SGHDT and YYEEEE. This chain's CDR3 is CASSLGGNNQPQHF. The CDR3 nucleotides read TGTGCCAGCAGCTTGGGAGGAAACAATCAGCCCCAGCATTTT. Full variable domain (rest looked up from reference TRBV5-6 and TRBJ1-5): DAGVTQSPTHLIKTRGQQVTLRCSPKSGHDTVSWYQQALGQGPQFIFQYYEEEERQRGNFPDRFSGHQFPNYSSELNVNALLLGDSALYLCASSLGGNNQPQHFGDGTRLSIL.

The V call is TRBV6-4, the J call TRBJ1-2, with 7 bases fitting TRBD1. Germline V gene sequence: CDR1 MRHNA, CDR2 SNTAGT. The CDR3 sequence is 13 residues long. Trimming at V came to 2 bases and at J to 8 bases, leaving 5 bases not matched to a gene. CDR3 residues: CASSDGRGRGYTF. The CDR3 DNA reads as TGTGCCAGCAGTGACGGCAGGGGGAGAGGCTACACCTTC.

V gene TRBV7-2 combines with J gene TRBJ2-5; TRBD2 matches 7 bases. This CDR3 has 14 amino acids. After removal of 2 bases from V and 4 bases from J, the junction contained 4 bases not matched to a gene. CDR1 is SGHTA and CDR2 is FQGNSA in the germline V gene. This CDR3 reads CASSLWDYGETQYF. The CDR3 DNA is TGTGCCAGCAGCTTATGGGACTATGGAGAGACCCAGTACTTC. The full variable domain, rest sourced from reference TRBV7-2 and TRBJ2-5, is GAGVSQSPSNKVTEKGKDVELRCDPISGHTALYWYRQSLGQGLEFLIYFQGNSAPDKSGLPSDRFSAERTGGSVSTLTIQRTQQEDSAVYLCASSLWDYGETQYFGPGTRLLVL.

Only a few counts were recorded for this clone. The genes are TRBV6-5 and TRBJ1-1; TRBD1 might be the D (5 bases). V was trimmed by 0 bases and J by 6 bases, leaving 11 bases between them. Per the germline V gene, CDR1 is MNHEY and CDR2 is SVGAGI. The CDR3 length is 14 residues. The CDR3 reads CASSYSSRQSEAFF. Here the CDR3 DNA reads TGTGCCAGCAGTTACTCGAGTAGACAGTCTGAAGCTTTCTTT.

A single count supports this clone. This rearrangement joins TRBV7-3 to TRBJ2-2, with 9 bases lining up with TRBD2. The CDR3 has 15 amino acids. Germline assignment: CDR1 SGHTA and CDR2 FQGTGA. V lost 5 bases and J lost 1; bases outside the gene matches: 2. CDR3 amino acids: CASSNSGGNTGELFF. Here the CDR3 DNA reads TGTGCCAGCAGCAATAGCGGGGGGAACACCGGGGAGCTGTTTTTT.

The rearrangement uses TRBV6-1 and TRBJ1-5; D remains unclear. CDR1 is MNHNS, CDR2 SASEGT, per germline. The CDR3 is 14 residues long. V dropped 1 base and J dropped 3 bases, with 7 bases sitting between them. CDR3 sequence reads: CASSEGQNNQPQHF. In DNA form, the CDR3 reads TGTGCCAGCAGTGAAGGGCAGAACAATCAGCCCCAGCATTTT.

J is TRBJ2-5 and V is TRBV30; D call uncertain. The CDR3 is 12 amino acids. The V gene lost 5 bases and the J gene lost 2 bases, with 9 bases spanning the gap. Germline lookup yields CDR1 GTSNPN and CDR2 SVGIG (reference sequence). The CDR3 DNA sequence: TGTGCCTGGTCAGGATTGCAAGAGACCCAGTACTTC. It translates to CAWSGLQETQYF.

The gene calls are TRBV2 and TRBJ1-1; perhaps TRBD1 as D (6 bases). V gave up 6 bases and J gave up 4 bases, with 15 bases separating them. The CDR3 is 14 amino acids. Per germline, CDR1 SNHLY and CDR2 FYNNEI. In nucleotides, the CDR3 is TGTGCCAGCAGAGGTAGACAGGCCCGCACTGAAGCTTTCTTT. The encoded protein is CASRGRQARTEAFF.

The genes are TRBV28 and TRBJ1-2; D uncertain. This CDR3 spans 13 amino acids. Looked up from germline, CDR1 is MDHEN and CDR2 is SYDVKM. V gave up 6 bases and J gave up 8 bases, with 16 bases separating them. The CDR3, as DNA: TGTGCCAGCAGCCCCCCCGTCTTGAGGGGCTACACCTTC. Protein: CASSPPVLRGYTF.

The chain links TRBV7-8 to TRBJ1-2; 10 bases align to TRBD1. The ends lost 3 bases at V and 3 bases at J; junction bases unmatched: 1. Germline CDR1 reads SGHVS; CDR2 reads FQNEAQ. CDR3 length equals 14 residues. CDR3 nucleotides: TGTGCCAGCAGCTTGACAGGGGGCGACTATGGCTACACCTTC. Protein: CASSLTGGDYGYTF.

The chain has TRBV19 and TRBJ1-1; no definite D call. CDR3 length: 11 amino acids. Germline assignment: CDR1 LNHDA and CDR2 SQIVND (reference sequence). Trimming removed 3 bases at V and 7 bases at J, with 6 bases between. This CDR3 reads CASSMRSEAFF. The CDR3 DNA reads as TGTGCCAGTAGTATGAGGAGTGAAGCTTTCTTT.